This TCR beta chain was recorded in a study of CD8+ T cells in alopecia areata. Regarding the study as a whole: In lesional scalp, particularly from alopecia totalis/universalis, clonality was higher than in normal scalp. Just one nonresponder means the tie between baseline CD8+ expansion and response stays uncertain.

The CDR3 spans 11 residues. CDR1 is SQVTM, CDR2 ANQGSEA, per germline. J was trimmed by 2 bases and V by 8 bases; bases with no gene match: 2. A few counts support this clone. Its antigen is unidentified. RNA, once extracted, was reverse transcribed into cDNA for use as the sequencing template. Sequencing was performed with immunoSEQ multiplex PCR; in TCRdb, only in-frame clones are kept and a portion is missing. The sample has over 100,000 clones; 50% to 55% are singletons. Described treatment: oral pan-JAK inhibitor, 5-10 mg twice daily. Peripheral blood samples and lesional scalp punch biopsies were obtained from alopecia areata patients. Investigators sorted PBMCs to obtain both CD4+ and CD8+ T cells.

This material consisted of CD4+ T cells sorted from blood, taken at week 4, from a patient treated with tofacitinib. V usage is TRBV29-1 and J usage is TRBJ1-2; TRBD1 matches at 7 bases. The source of this sequence is a human donor with alopecia areata. The CDR3 region has the DNA TGCAGCTCACAGGGGAACTATGGCTACACCTTC. Its protein is CSSQGNYGYTF.